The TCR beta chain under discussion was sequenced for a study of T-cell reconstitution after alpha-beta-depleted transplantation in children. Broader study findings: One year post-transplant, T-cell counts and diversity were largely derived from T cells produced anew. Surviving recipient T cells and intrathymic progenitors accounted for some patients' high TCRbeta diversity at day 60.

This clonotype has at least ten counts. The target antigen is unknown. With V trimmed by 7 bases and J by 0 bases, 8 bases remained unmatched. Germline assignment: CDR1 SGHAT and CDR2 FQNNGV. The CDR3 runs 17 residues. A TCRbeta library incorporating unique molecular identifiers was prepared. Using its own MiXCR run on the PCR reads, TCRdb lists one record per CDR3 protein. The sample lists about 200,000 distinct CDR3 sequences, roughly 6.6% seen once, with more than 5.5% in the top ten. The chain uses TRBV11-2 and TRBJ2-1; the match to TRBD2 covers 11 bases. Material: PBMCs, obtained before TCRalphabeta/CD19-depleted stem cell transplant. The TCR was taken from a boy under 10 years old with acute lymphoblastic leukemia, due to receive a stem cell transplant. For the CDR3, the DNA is TGTGCCAGCACCGGCCTAGCGGGAGGTTACTCCTACAATGAGCAGTTCTTC. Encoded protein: CASTGLAGGYSYNEQFF. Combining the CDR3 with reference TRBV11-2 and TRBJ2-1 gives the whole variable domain EAGVAQSPRYKIIEKRQSVAFWCNPISGHATLYWYQQILGQGPKLLIQFQNNGVVDDSQLPKDRFSAERLKGVDSTLKIQPAKLEDSAVYLCASTGLAGGYSYNEQFFGPGTRLTVL.